Reported below is one T cell receptor (beta chain). The data derive from a study of T cell changes during pregnancy in multiple sclerosis. Repertoires were generated with immunoSEQ multiplex PCR, while TCRdb's copy carries only in-frame clones and drops some. The sample consists of some 40,000 clones, 90% to 95% of them appearing once. V was cut by 0 bases and J by 4 bases, with 13 bases left in between. Germline V gene sequence: CDR1 SGHDN, CDR2 FVKESK. The CDR3 runs 15 residues. Here the sequenced sample was CD8+ T cells from peripheral blood mononuclear cells, taken in the third trimester of pregnancy. This sequence originates from a female donor with multiple sclerosis, enrolled in a pregnancy study. The V gene is TRBV14, the J gene TRBJ2-7; perhaps TRBD1 as D (5 bases). CDR3 sequence reads: CASSQEGVGIYEQYF. CDR3 nucleotide sequence: TGTGCCAGCAGCCAAGAAGGGGTAGGGATTTACGAGCAGTACTTC.